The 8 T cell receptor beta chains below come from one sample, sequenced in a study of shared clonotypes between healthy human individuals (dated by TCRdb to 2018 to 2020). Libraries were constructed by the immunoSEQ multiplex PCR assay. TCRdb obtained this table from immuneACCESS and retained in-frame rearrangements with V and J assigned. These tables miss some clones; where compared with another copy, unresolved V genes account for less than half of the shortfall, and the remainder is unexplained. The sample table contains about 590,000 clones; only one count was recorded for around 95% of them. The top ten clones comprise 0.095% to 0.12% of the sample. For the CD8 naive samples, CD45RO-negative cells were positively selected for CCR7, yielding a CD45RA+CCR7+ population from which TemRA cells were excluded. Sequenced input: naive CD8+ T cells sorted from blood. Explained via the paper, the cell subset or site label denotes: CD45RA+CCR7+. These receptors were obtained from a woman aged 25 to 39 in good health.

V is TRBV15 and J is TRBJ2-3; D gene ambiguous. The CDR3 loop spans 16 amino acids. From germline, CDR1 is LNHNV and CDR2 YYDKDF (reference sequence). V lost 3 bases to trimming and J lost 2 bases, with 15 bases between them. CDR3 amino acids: CATSSPPPLPTDTQYF. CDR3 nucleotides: TGTGCCACCAGCAGTCCTCCCCCTCTCCCCACAGATACGCAGTATTTT.

The CDR3 bases are TGTGCCAGCAGCTTAAAGGGGACCCAGTACTTC. Translation: CASSLKGTQYF. The chain employs TRBV7-9 and TRBJ2-5; D uncertain. The CDR3 has 11 residues. The germline CDR1 and CDR2 sequences are SEHNR and FQNEAQ (reference sequence). With 2 bases removed from V and 7 bases from J, the gap between germline ends came to 5 bases. The entire variable domain, with the rest obtained from reference TRBV7-9 and TRBJ2-5, is as follows: DTGVSQNPRHKITKRGQNVTFRCDPISEHNRLYWYRQTLGQGPEFLTYFQNEAQLEKSRLLSDRFSAERPKGSFSTLEIQRTEQGDSAMYLCASSLKGTQYFGPGTRLLVL.

As DNA, the CDR3 is TGCGCCAGCAGCCGAGACTCCTACGAGCAGTACTTC. This translates into CASSRDSYEQYF. The chain links TRBV4-1 to TRBJ2-5; the D is unclear. The DNA end lines up better with TRBJ2-7; the J call may be wrong. CDR1 and CDR2 from the germline V gene are MGHRA and YSYEKL. CDR3 length equals 12 residues.

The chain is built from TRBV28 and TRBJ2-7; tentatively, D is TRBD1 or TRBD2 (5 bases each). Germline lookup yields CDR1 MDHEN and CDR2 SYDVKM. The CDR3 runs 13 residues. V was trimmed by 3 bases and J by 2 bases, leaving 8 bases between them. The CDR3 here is CASSLGEPYEQYF. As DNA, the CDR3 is TGTGCCAGCAGTTTGGGGGAGCCCTACGAGCAGTACTTC.

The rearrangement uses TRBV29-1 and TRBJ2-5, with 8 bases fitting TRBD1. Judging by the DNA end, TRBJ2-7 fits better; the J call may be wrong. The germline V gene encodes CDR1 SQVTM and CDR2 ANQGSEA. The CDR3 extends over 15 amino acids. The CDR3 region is CSVDLTGQGDYEQYF. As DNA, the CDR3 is TGCAGCGTTGACCTAACCGGACAGGGAGACTACGAGCAGTACTTC.

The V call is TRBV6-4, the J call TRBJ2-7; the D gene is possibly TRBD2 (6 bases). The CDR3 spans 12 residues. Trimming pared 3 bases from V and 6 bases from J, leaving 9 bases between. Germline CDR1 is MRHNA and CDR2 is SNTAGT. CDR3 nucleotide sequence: TGTGCCAGCAGTGAACTAGCTAGCGAGCAGTACTTC. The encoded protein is CASSELASEQYF.

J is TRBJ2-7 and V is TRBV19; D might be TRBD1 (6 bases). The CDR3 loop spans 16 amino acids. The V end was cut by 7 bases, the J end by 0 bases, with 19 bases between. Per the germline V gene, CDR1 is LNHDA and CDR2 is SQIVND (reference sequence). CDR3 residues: CASIETGQYCSYEQYF. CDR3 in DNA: TGTGCCAGTATAGAGACAGGCCAATATTGCTCCTACGAGCAGTACTTC.

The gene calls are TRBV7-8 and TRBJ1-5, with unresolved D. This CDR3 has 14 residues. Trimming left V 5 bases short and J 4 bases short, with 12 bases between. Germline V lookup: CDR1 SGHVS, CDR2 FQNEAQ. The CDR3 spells CASSQAAENQPQHF. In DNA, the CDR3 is TGTGCCAGCAGCCAAGCTGCAGAAAATCAGCCCCAGCATTTT.